These T cell receptor beta chains were read from a single sample in a study of shared clonotypes between healthy human individuals. Measured with immunoSEQ multiplex PCR; TCRdb has only the in-frame clones, and not every one. The profile covers approximately 340,000 clones, with more than 60% appearing a single time and 8.5% to 12% taken by the ten largest. The sample was memory CD4+ T cells sorted from blood. Every receptor here comes from a man under 40 in good health. Both conserved end residues are part of each CDR3.

j_call | v_call | cdr3_aa
TRBJ1-1 | TRBV6-1 | CASSRRRGADTEAFF
TRBJ2-2 | TRBV19 | CASRIPRGNTGELFF
TRBJ2-3 | TRBV10-2 | CASRLAGGPGDTQYF
TRBJ1-4 | TRBV14 | CASSQDRRTHLFF
TRBJ2-5 | TRBV18 | CASSPPRTGQETQYF
TRBJ2-3 | TRBV2 | CASRNWAGGSTDTQYF
TRBJ2-3 | TRBV4-3 | CASSPTRRASGLTDTQYF
TRBJ2-2 | TRBV29-1 | CSVVRAGRNTGELFF
TRBJ2-2 | TRBV2 | CASSELAGVSTGELFF
TRBJ2-7 | TRBV2 | CASKFRREGAYEQYF
TRBJ1-1 | TRBV6-1 | CATTWGRGNTEAFF
TRBJ2-5 | TRBV9 | CASSVGGSGETQYF
TRBJ2-6 | TRBV5-1 | CASSHRDSSGANVLTF
TRBJ1-5 | TRBV28 | CASSRRDGHQPQHF
TRBJ1-1 | TRBV19 | CASSIGRETEAFF
TRBJ2-6 | TRBV6-4 | CASSSRGSRQSRANVLTF
TRBJ2-7 | TRBV14 | CASSRSPYEQYF
TRBJ2-6 | TRBV19 | CASKIKGANVLTF
TRBJ1-6 | TRBV2 | CASSEEDMRFPNSPLHF
TRBJ1-1 | TRBV5-1 | CASSPGTGIMNTEAFF
TRBJ1-3 | TRBV7-2 | CASSLGNTIYF
TRBJ2-4 | TRBV5-4 | CASSLGGAPEYGFQYF
TRBJ2-4 | TRBV14 | CASSQRVSAKNIQYF
TRBJ2-1 | TRBV5-1 | CASSLSQRHNEQFF
TRBJ2-3 | TRBV28 | CASGGASVLPTDTQYF
TRBJ2-1 | TRBV15 | CATSRVGTSGGSSYNEQFF
TRBJ2-2 | TRBV7-3 | CASSLFTGELFF
TRBJ2-5 | TRBV18 | CASSPASGRGRTQYF
TRBJ2-5 | TRBV7-3 | CASSATGTSGVETQYF
TRBJ2-3 | TRBV5-1 | CASSLGLSSTDTQYF
TRBJ2-3 | TRBV2 | CASSPPGLAGASTDTQYF
TRBJ2-1 | TRBV5-1 | CASSLGQGNEQFF
TRBJ2-5 | TRBV19 | CASSNGQQETQYF
. | TRBV7-2 | CASSLGGSAYEQYF
TRBJ2-3 | TRBV10-1 | CATRRDSYTDTQYF
TRBJ1-5 | TRBV25-1 | CASSEYSDRRTSNQPQHF
TRBJ1-1 | TRBV6-1 | CATRTPLGIWAFF
TRBJ2-1 | TRBV19 | CASSIELGPPEQFF
TRBJ1-2 | TRBV19 | CASTTFTGSEGYTF
TRBJ1-1 | TRBV6-6 | CASSRQGSEAFF
TRBJ2-1 | TRBV18 | CASSPRRTRPHNEQFF
TRBJ1-2 | TRBV29-1 | CSVLTGGDGYTF
TRBJ1-2 | TRBV9 | CASSTGGVGYTF
TRBJ2-7 | TRBV28 | CASSATGTGYGEQYF
TRBJ1-5 | TRBV7-8 | CASSRILGAGQPQHF
TRBJ2-7 | TRBV15 | CATSIQGPYEQYF